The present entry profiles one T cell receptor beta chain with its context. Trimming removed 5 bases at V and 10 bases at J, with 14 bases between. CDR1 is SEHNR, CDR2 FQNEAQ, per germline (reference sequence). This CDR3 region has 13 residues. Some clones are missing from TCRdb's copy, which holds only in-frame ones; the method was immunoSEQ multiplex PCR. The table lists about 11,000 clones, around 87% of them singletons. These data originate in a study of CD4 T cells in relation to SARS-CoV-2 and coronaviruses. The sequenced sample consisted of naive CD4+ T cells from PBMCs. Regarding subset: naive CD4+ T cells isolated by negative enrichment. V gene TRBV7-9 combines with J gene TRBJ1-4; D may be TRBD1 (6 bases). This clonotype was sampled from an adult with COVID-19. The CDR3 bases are TGTGCCAGCAGCCCACAGGGCATTGGAAAACTGTTTTTT. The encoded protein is CASSPQGIGKLFF.